The 20 T cell receptor beta chains reported below all come from one sample, sequenced in a study of blood T cell repertoires in COVID-19. Profiling relied on immunoSEQ multiplex PCR, and the TCRdb table lists in-frame clones only, not all of them. The sample shows roughly 100,000 clones, approximately 85% of them seen only once. The material sequenced was peripheral blood. The receptors were gathered from a man aged 35-49 years with active or convalescent COVID-19.

The chain has TRBV24-1 and TRBJ1-5, with D maybe TRBD1 (6 bases). Germline CDR1 reads KGHDR; CDR2 reads SFDVKD. Trimming stripped 4 bases from V and 4 bases from J, with 10 bases between. This CDR3 is 14 amino acids long. CDR3 nucleotides: TGTGCCACCAGTGACCGGGGACATAATCAGCCCCAGCATTTT. Translating it yields CATSDRGHNQPQHF.

The chain is built from TRBV9 and TRBJ2-2; 11 bases match TRBD2. There are 16 residues in the CDR3. CDR1 is SGDLS and CDR2 is YYNGEE in the germline V gene. With 3 bases clipped from V and 3 bases from J, the junction kept 4 bases outside the gene matches. The CDR3 protein is CASSEASGGYTGELFF. CDR3 coding DNA: TGTGCCAGCAGCGAGGCTAGCGGGGGGTACACCGGGGAGCTGTTTTTT.

This clone has a handful of counts. The rearrangement links TRBV1 to TRBJ1-1. TRBV1 is a pseudogene segment. The CDR3 extends over 13 amino acids. The CDR3 nucleotides read TGCACCAGCAGCTCTCACCCCTGTGAGGGAGCTTTCTTT. Translated: CTSSSHPCEGAFF.

V is TRBV7-3 and J is TRBJ2-7; 10 bases fit TRBD2. J gave up 6 bases and V 6 bases, and 5 bases lay outside the gene matches. The V gene's germline CDR1 is SGHTA and CDR2 FQGTGA. This CDR3 contains 13 residues. This chain's CDR3 is CASSSSGGGEQYF. The CDR3, as DNA: TGTGCCAGCAGTTCTAGCGGGGGCGGCGAGCAGTACTTC. The full variable domain, in which reference TRBV7-3 and TRBJ2-7 provide the parts outside the CDR3, is GAGVSQTPSNKVTEKGKYVELRCDPISGHTALYWYRQSLGQGPEFLIYFQGTGAADDSGLPNDRFFAVRPEGSVSTLKIQRTERGDSAVYLCASSSSGGGEQYFGPGTRLTVT.

The J gene is TRBJ1-1, the V gene TRBV4-3; TRBD1 matches at 10 bases. From germline, CDR1 is LGHNA and CDR2 YSLEER. The trim removed 4 bases at V and 4 bases at J, leaving 12 bases unmatched. The CDR3 is made up of 17 amino acids. The CDR3 DNA reads as TGCGCCAGCAGCCCAGCCGGGACAGGGGAACGGGGCACTGAAGCTTTCTTT. It specifies CASSPAGTGERGTEAFF.

V is TRBV11-3 and J is TRBJ2-3; maybe TRBD1 (6 bases). Trimming took 5 bases from V and 2 from J, leaving 14 bases between them. The CDR3 spans 15 residues. The germline V gene has CDR1 SGHNT and CDR2 YENEEA. DNA for the CDR3: TGTGCCAGCAGCGCCCAGGGACACCCCACAGATACGCAGTATTTT. It translates to CASSAQGHPTDTQYF.

The chain links TRBV6-5 to TRBJ2-7, with D maybe TRBD2 (6 bases). Per germline, CDR1 MNHEY and CDR2 SVGAGI. The ends were cut back, 5 bases at V and 6 bases at J, with 11 bases in the middle. The CDR3 runs to 12 residues. In nucleotides, the CDR3 is TGTGCCAGCAGTACGACAGCGGGCGAGCAGTACTTC. Amino acids: CASSTTAGEQYF.

The rearrangement joins TRBV11-2 to TRBJ2-6; D is undetermined. The germline V gene has CDR1 SGHAT and CDR2 FQNNGV. Trimming shortened V by 5 bases and J by 1 base, and 9 bases separated the two germline ends. This CDR3 comprises 15 residues. The CDR3 DNA reads TGTGCCAGCAGCCCCCGGTTATCTGGGGCCAACGTCCTGACTTTC. Residues: CASSPRLSGANVLTF.

The chain employs TRBV3-1 (or the pseudogene TRBV3-2) and TRBJ2-3; TRBD2 aligns across 13 bases. The germline gives CDR1 LGHDT, CDR2 YNNKEL (reference sequence). The CDR3 consists of 22 residues. With 0 bases clipped from V and 0 bases from J, the junction kept 15 bases outside the gene matches. CDR3 coding DNA: TGTGCCAGCAGCCAAGATATTATGACTAGCGGGGGGATAAGTTCTAGCACAGATACGCAGTATTTT. It specifies CASSQDIMTSGGISSSTDTQYF.

The chain is built from TRBV6-2 or TRBV6-3 and TRBJ1-5; weak D call: TRBD1 (6 bases). This CDR3 has 16 residues. Per germline, CDR1 MNHEY and CDR2 SVGEGT. V dropped 5 bases and J dropped 2 bases, with 16 bases sitting between them. CDR3 amino acids: CASSRPNTGRNQPQHF. The DNA for the CDR3 is TGTGCCAGCAGTAGACCAAATACAGGGCGCAATCAGCCCCAGCATTTT.

The V and J genes are TRBV5-5 and TRBJ2-3; 11 bases agree with TRBD2. Germline V lookup: CDR1 SGHKS, CDR2 YYEKEE (reference sequence). This CDR3 region has 16 residues. V shed 0 bases and J 5 bases; nucleotides not matched to a gene: 5. Written as DNA, the CDR3 is TGTGCCAGCAGCTTGGGTAGCGGGGGGGCCGTAGATACGCAGTATTTT. As protein: CASSLGSGGAVDTQYF. The full variable domain, its missing parts supplied by reference TRBV5-5 and TRBJ2-3, is DAGVTQSPTHLIKTRGQQVTLRCSPISGHKSVSWYQQVLGQGPQFIFQYYEKEERGRGNFPDRFSARQFPNYSSELNVNALLLGDSALYLCASSLGSGGAVDTQYFGPGTRLTVL.

This clone was seen just once. The chain links TRBV30 to TRBJ1-5; D might be TRBD1 (5 bases). V lost 3 bases, J lost 3 bases, and 18 bases lay in between. The CDR3 spans 16 residues. The V gene's germline CDR1 is GTSNPN and CDR2 SVGIG (reference sequence). The CDR3 DNA reads as TGTGCCTGGAGCCCTTTCGTAGGGGTCCACAATCAGCCCCAGCATTTT. It yields the protein CAWSPFVGVHNQPQHF.

The V gene is TRBV9, the J gene TRBJ2-3; TRBD2 is a possible D gene (5 bases). V shed 0 bases and J shed 4 bases, with 9 bases lying between them. Germline assignment: CDR1 SGDLS and CDR2 YYNGEE. The CDR3 is 14 residues long. The CDR3 sequence: CASSVGGGADTQYF. The DNA of the CDR3 is TGTGCCAGCAGCGTAGGAGGAGGCGCAGATACGCAGTATTTT.

The chain is built from TRBV19 and TRBJ1-5, with 8 nucleotides matching TRBD1. The CDR3 runs to 15 residues. Germline V gene sequence: CDR1 LNHDA, CDR2 SQIVND (reference sequence). V was clipped by 6 bases and J by 5 bases; unmatched bases: 9. CDR3 bases: TGTGCCAGTAGGCCCTGGACAGGGAACGATCAGCCCCAGCATTTT. Encoded protein: CASRPWTGNDQPQHF.

The gene calls are TRBV7-3 and TRBJ2-5; TRBD1 aligns across 9 bases. The V and J ends lost 4 bases and 4 bases, in that order; junction bases with no gene match: 4. The CDR3 covers 14 residues. CDR1 is SGHTA and CDR2 is FQGTGA in the germline V gene. CDR3 sequence (DNA): TGTGCCAGCAGCTCGACAGGGGGTACAGAGACCCAGTACTTC. Translating gives CASSSTGGTETQYF.

This chain links TRBV30 with TRBJ2-2; TRBD2 aligns across 15 bases. V dropped 4 bases and J dropped 1; count of bases not matched to a gene: 7. This CDR3 region has 18 residues. CDR1 GTSNPN and CDR2 SVGIG come from the germline V gene (reference sequence). CDR3 residues: CAWTLRGLAGGNTGELFF. CDR3 bases: TGTGCCTGGACCCTGAGGGGACTAGCGGGGGGGAACACCGGGGAGCTGTTTTTT.

This clone was counted between two and nine times. The chain is built from TRBV6-5 and TRBJ1-5; 9 nucleotides align to TRBD1. Germline V gene sequence: CDR1 MNHEY, CDR2 SVGAGI. V dropped 7 bases and J dropped 7; count of bases not matched to a gene: 11. The CDR3 sequence is 15 residues long. As DNA, the CDR3 is TGTGCCAGCATCGGGACAGGGAAGGTAGGGCAGCCCCAGCATTTT. Translation: CASIGTGKVGQPQHF.

This clone was seen more than once but under ten times. The V gene is TRBV27, the J gene TRBJ1-5; 9 bases agree with TRBD1. The CDR3 totals 15 residues. V shed 5 bases, J shed 4 bases, and the junction held 6 bases outside the gene matches. Germline V gives CDR1 MNHEY, CDR2 SMNVEV (reference sequence). The CDR3 DNA sequence: TGTGCCAGCAGTACCCTACAGGGGGCGAATCAGCCCCAGCATTTT. It encodes CASSTLQGANQPQHF.

V is TRBV6-5 and J is TRBJ2-3, with 11 bases aligning to TRBD2. This CDR3 comprises 15 residues. Per the germline V gene, CDR1 is MNHEY and CDR2 is SVGAGI. The junction had 8 bases not matched to a gene; V was cut back by 8 bases and J by 4 bases. DNA for the CDR3: TGTGCCAGCCCCGCCCCTAGCGGGGGGCCAGATACGCAGTATTTT. It codes for CASPAPSGGPDTQYF.

This clone appeared a single time. The genes are TRBV5-1 and TRBJ1-2; perhaps TRBD1 as D (6 bases). This CDR3 region has 13 residues. The germline V and J ends were trimmed by 4 bases and 4 bases, with 11 bases remaining between them. Germline CDR1 SGHRS, CDR2 YFSETQ. This CDR3 is CASSAEGVYGYTF. The CDR3 DNA is TGCGCCAGCAGCGCCGAGGGGGTCTATGGCTACACCTTC. Drawing the rest from reference TRBV5-1 and TRBJ1-2, the complete variable domain is KAGVTQTPRYLIKTRGQQVTLSCSPISGHRSVSWYQQTPGQGLQFLFEYFSETQRNKGNFPGRFSGRQFSNSRSEMNVSTLELGDSALYLCASSAEGVYGYTFGSGTRLTVV.